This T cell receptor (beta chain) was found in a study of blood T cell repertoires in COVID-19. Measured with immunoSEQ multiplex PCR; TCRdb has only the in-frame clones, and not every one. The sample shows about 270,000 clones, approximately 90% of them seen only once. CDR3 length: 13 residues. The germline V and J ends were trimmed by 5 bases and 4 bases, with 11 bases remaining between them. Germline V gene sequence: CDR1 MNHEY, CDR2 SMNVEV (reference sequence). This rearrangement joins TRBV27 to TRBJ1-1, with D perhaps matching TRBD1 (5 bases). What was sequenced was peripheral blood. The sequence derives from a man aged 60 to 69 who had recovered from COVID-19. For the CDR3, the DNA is TGTGCCAGCAGTCCCAACAGGCTCACTGAAGCTTTCTTT. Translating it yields CASSPNRLTEAFF.